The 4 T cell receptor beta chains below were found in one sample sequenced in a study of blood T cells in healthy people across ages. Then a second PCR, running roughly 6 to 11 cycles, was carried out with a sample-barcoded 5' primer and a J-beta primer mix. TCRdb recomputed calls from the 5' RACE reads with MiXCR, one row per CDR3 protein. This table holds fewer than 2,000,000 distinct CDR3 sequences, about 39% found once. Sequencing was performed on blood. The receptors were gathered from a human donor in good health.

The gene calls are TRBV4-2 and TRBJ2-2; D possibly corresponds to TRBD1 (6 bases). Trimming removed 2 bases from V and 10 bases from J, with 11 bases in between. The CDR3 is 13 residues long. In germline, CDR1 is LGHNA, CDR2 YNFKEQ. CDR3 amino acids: CASSQRQDVELFF. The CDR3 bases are TGTGCCAGCAGCCAAAGACAGGACGTGGAGCTGTTTTTT.

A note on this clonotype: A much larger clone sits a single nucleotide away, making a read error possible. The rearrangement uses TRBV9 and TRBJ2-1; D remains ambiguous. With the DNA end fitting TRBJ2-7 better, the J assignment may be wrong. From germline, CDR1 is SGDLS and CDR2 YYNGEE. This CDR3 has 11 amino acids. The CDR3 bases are TGTGCCAGCAGCGCACACAATGAGCAGTACTTC. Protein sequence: CASSAHNEQYF.

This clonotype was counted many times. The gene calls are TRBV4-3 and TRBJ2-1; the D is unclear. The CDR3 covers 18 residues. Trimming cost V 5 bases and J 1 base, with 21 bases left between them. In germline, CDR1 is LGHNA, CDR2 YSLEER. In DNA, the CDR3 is TGCGCCAGCAGCATCCGGACCCATACCGACTCGTCCTACAATGAGCAGTTCTTC. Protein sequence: CASSIRTHTDSSYNEQFF.

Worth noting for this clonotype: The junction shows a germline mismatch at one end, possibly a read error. The CDR3: CAGSFREGAFGRGYTF. The CDR3, as DNA: TGTGCCGGCAGCTTTAGGGAAGGGGCTTTCGGACGAGGCTACACCTTC. This chain uses TRBV7-2 with TRBJ1-2; D is possibly TRBD1 (5 bases). The CDR3 runs to 16 residues. Germline V lookup: CDR1 SGHTA, CDR2 FQGNSA.